Listed below are T cell receptor beta chains from one sample, sequenced in a study of shared clonotypes between healthy human individuals. Only in-frame clones appear in the TCRdb table, and some are missing; sequencing was by immunoSEQ multiplex PCR. The table has over a million clones, more than 95% seen once. The sequenced sample was naive CD4+ T cells sorted from blood. These receptors were collected from a man between 25 and 39 years old in good health. Each CDR3 is given with its conserved first and last residue. The order of the fields is V gene, clone size, J gene, D gene, CDR3 protein, CDR3 DNA. A D gene is named only where the DNA matches it firmly. Clone size appears in some rows only: once, few, many, or a class for an expanded clone.

TRBV10-2	.	TRBJ2-3	.	CASSRNDRTSTDTQYF	TGCGCCAGCAGCAGAAACGACCGCACTAGCACAGATACGCAGTATTTT
TRBV10-3	.	TRBJ2-7	.	CAISPLGGYEQYF	TGTGCCATCAGTCCCCTAGGAGGATACGAGCAGTACTTC
TRBV30	once	TRBJ1-2	.	CAWRDGLGYTF	TGTGCCTGGAGGGACGGATTGGGCTACACCTTC
TRBV28	.	TRBJ1-6	.	CASSPSNSPLHF	TGTGCCAGCAGTCCATCCAATTCACCCCTCCACTTT
TRBV6-6	.	TRBJ2-1	TRBD1	CASSYPGQGYNEQFF	TGTGCCAGCAGTTACCCGGGACAGGGTTACAATGAGCAGTTCTTC
TRBV30	.	TRBJ2-5	TRBD2	CAWSTSGLLAGGLETQYF	TGTGCCTGGAGTACCTCCGGACTTTTGGCGGGAGGGTTGGAGACCCAGTACTTC
TRBV27	.	TRBJ1-2	TRBD1	CASRFTGGGYGYTF	TGTGCCAGCAGGTTTACAGGGGGAGGCTATGGCTACACCTTC
TRBV7-2	.	TRBJ2-1	TRBD2	CASSLKRLAGASGNEQFF	TGTGCCAGCAGCTTAAAAAGGCTAGCGGGAGCCTCGGGGAATGAGCAGTTCTTC
TRBV18	.	TRBJ2-5	.	CASSRSRASQETQYF	TGTGCCAGCTCACGGTCCCGGGCTTCGCAAGAGACCCAGTACTTC
TRBV7-6	.	TRBJ1-5	.	CASSLEQGYSNQPQHF	TGTGCCAGCAGCTTGGAACAGGGATATAGCAATCAGCCCCAGCATTTT